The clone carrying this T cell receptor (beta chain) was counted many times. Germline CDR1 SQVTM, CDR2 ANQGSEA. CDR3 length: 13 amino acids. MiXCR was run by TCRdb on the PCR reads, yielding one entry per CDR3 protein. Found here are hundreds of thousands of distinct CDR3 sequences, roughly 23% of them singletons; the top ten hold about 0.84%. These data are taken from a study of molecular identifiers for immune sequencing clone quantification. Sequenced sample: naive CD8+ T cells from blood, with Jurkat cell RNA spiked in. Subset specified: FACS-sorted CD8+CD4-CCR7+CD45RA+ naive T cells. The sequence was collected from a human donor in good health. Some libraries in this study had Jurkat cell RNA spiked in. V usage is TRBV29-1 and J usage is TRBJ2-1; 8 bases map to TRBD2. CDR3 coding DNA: TGCACCTCTTTAATAGCGGGGAACAATGAGCAGTTCTTC. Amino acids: CTSLIAGNNEQFF.